Only a few counts were recorded for the clone carrying this TCR beta chain. Described treatment: randomized to nivolumab then ipilimumab (arm A) or the reverse (arm B). Method: immunoSEQ multiplex PCR; TCRdb's copy keeps in-frame clones and lacks some. The sample includes about 4,900 clones, 34% seen only once; the top ten take approximately 12%. This specimen belongs to a study of sequential checkpoint blockade in melanoma. Study context: After nivolumab or ipilimumab alone, about 20 patients had week-13 rebiopsies.

V lost 8 bases and J 5 bases, leaving 15 bases between the germline ends. The CDR3 totals 13 residues. CDR1 and CDR2 (germline): MNHGY, SAAAGT. The source of this sequence is a human donor with melanoma. This material consisted of tumor tissue (inferred from file names), taken from a patient given nivolumab and ipilimumab in sequence. The chain couples TRBV6-8 to TRBJ1-1, with no clear D. The CDR3 DNA sequence: TGTGCCAGCGACCTTTTATATAGGACTGAAGCTTTCTTT. Its protein product is CASDLLYRTEAFF.